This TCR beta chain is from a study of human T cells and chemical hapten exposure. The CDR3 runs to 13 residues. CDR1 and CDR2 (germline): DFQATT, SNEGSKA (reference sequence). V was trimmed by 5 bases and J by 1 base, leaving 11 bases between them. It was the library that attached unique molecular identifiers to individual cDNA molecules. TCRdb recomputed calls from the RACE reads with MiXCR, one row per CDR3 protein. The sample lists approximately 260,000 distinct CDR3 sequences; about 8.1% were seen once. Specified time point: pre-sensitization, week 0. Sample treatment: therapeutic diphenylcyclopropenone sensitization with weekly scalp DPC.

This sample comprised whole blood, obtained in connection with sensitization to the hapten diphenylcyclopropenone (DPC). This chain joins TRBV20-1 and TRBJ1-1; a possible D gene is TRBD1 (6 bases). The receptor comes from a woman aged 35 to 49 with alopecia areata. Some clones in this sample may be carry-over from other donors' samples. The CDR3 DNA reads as TGCAGTGCTTGGACAGCTGAGAACACTGAAGCTTTCTTT. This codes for CSAWTAENTEAFF.